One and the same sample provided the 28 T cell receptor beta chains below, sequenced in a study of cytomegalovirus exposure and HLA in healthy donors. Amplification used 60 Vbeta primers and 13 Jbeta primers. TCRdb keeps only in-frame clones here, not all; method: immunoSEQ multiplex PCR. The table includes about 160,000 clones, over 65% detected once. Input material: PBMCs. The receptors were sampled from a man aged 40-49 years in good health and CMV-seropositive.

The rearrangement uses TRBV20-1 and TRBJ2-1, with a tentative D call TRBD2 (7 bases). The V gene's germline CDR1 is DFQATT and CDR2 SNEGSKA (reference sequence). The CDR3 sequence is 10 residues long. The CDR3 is CRGGGYEQFF. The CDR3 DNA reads TGCAGGGGCGGGGGCTATGAGCAGTTCTTC.

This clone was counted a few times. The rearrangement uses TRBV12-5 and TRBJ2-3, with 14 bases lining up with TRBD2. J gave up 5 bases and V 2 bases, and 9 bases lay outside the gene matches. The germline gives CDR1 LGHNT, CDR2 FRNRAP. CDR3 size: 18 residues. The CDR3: CASGLFKGLAGEGDTQYF. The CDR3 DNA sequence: TGTGCTAGTGGTTTGTTCAAGGGACTAGCGGGGGAAGGAGATACGCAGTATTTT.

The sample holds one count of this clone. The CDR3 DNA follows: TGTGCCAGCAGCTTGGGGCGGTTTGCTAACTATGGCTACACCTTC. This sequence encodes CASSLGRFANYGYTF. This chain uses TRBV5-6 with TRBJ1-2; no definite D call. The CDR3 spans 15 residues. V was shortened by 0 bases and J by 0 bases, with 9 bases between the two germline ends. Per the germline V gene, CDR1 is SGHDT and CDR2 is YYEEEE. The full variable domain, in which reference TRBV5-6 and TRBJ1-2 provide the parts outside the CDR3, is DAGVTQSPTHLIKTRGQQVTLRCSPKSGHDTVSWYQQALGQGPQFIFQYYEEEERQRGNFPDRFSGHQFPNYSSELNVNALLLGDSALYLCASSLGRFANYGYTFGSGTRLTVV.

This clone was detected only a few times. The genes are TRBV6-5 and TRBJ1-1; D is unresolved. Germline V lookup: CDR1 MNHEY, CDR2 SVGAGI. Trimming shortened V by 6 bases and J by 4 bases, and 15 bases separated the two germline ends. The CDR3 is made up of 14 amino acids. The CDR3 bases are TGTGCCAGCAGCCCAACGATCAGTCGCACTGAAGCTTTCTTT. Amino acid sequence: CASSPTISRTEAFF.

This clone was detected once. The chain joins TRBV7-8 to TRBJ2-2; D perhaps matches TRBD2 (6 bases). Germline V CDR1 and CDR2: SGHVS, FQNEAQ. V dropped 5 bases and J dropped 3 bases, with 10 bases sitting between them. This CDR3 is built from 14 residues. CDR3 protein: CASSLRDYTGELFF. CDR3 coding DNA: TGTGCCAGCAGCCTGCGGGACTACACCGGGGAGCTGTTTTTT.

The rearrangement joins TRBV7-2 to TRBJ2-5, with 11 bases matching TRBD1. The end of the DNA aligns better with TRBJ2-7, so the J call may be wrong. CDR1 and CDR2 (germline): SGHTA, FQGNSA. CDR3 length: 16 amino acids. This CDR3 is CASSFTGTGGSYEQYF. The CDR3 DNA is TGTGCCAGCAGCTTCACCGGGACAGGGGGCTCCTACGAGCAGTACTTC.

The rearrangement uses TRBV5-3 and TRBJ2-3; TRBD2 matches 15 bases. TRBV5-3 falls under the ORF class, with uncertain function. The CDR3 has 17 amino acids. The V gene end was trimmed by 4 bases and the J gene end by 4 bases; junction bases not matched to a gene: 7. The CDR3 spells CARSPRTSGGAPDTQYF. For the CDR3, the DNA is TGTGCCAGAAGCCCAAGGACTAGCGGGGGGGCCCCAGATACGCAGTATTTT.

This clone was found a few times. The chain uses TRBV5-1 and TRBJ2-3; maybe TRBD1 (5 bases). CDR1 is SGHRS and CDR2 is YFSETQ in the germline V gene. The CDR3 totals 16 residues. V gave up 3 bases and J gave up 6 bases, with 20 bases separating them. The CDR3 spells CASSSDAGKTRDTQYF. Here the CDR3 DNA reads TGCGCCAGCAGCTCGGATGCAGGGAAAACGCGGGATACGCAGTATTTT.

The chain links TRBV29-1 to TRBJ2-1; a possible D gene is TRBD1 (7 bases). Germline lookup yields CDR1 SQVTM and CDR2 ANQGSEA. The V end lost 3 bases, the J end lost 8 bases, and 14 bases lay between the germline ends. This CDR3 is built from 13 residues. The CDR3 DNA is TGCAGCGTTGACCAGGGGGGCCTGGATGAGCAGTTCTTC. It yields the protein CSVDQGGLDEQFF.

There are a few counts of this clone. The CDR3 DNA follows: TGTGCCAGCAGCGCCCCCACAGCCCCGGCGACAGGCCGGCTTGGGGACACTGAAGCTTTCTTT. As protein: CASSAPTAPATGRLGDTEAFF. This chain connects TRBV9 to TRBJ1-1; D possibly corresponds to TRBD1 (6 bases). Germline V gene sequence: CDR1 SGDLS, CDR2 YYNGEE. V dropped 3 bases and J dropped 3 bases, with 33 bases sitting between them. The CDR3 runs to 21 residues.

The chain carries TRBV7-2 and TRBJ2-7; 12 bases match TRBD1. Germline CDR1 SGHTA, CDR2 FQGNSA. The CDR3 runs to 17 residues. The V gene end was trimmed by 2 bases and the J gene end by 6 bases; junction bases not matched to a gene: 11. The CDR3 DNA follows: TGTGCCAGCAGCTTATCTCGGGGGACAGGGGGCGCGGGCGAGCAGTACTTC. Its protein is CASSLSRGTGGAGEQYF.

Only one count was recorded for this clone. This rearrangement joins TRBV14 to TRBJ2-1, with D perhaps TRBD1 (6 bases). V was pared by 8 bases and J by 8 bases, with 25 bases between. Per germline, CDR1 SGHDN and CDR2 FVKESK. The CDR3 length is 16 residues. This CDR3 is CASGASTGRGGDEQFF. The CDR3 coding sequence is TGTGCCAGCGGGGCCAGCACTGGGCGTGGGGGCGATGAGCAGTTCTTC.

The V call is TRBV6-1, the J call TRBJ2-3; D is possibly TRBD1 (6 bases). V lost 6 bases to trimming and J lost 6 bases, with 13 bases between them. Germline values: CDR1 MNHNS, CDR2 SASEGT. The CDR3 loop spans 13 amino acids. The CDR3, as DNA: TGTGCCAGCAGCGAAAGGGGGTCGGATACGCAGTATTTT. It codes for CASSERGSDTQYF.

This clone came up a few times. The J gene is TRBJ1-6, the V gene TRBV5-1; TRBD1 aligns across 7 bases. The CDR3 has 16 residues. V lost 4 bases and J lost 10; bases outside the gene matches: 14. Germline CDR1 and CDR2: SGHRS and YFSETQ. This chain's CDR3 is CASSPKPTGSRSPLHF. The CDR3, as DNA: TGCGCCAGCAGCCCAAAACCGACAGGGTCAAGGTCACCCCTCCACTTT.

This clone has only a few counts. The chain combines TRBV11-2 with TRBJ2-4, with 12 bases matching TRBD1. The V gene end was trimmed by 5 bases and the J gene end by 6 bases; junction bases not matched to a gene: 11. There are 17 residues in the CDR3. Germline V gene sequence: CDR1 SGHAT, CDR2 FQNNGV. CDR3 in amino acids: CASSPEPGQGAGNIQYF. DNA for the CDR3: TGTGCCAGCAGCCCAGAGCCGGGACAGGGGGCGGGAAACATTCAGTACTTC.

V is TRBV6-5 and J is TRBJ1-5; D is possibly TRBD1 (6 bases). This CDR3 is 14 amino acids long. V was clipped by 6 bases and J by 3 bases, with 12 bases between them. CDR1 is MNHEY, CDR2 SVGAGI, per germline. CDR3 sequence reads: CASSTDRNNQPQHF. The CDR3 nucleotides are TGTGCCAGCAGCACGGACAGAAACAATCAGCCCCAGCATTTT.

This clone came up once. CDR3 coding DNA: TGTGCCAGCAGCCAGGACAGGGCCTACGAGCAGTACTTC. It translates to CASSQDRAYEQYF. This sequence joins TRBV7-3 and TRBJ2-7, with 8 bases matching TRBD1. Germline loops: CDR1 SGHTA, CDR2 FQGTGA. Unmatched junction bases numbered 2, after V lost 5 bases and J lost 2 bases. The CDR3 spans 13 residues.

This chain's CDR3 is CASSFQKTEAFF. The CDR3 DNA sequence: TGTGCCAGCAGCTTTCAGAAGACTGAAGCTTTCTTT. This sequence joins TRBV5-4 and TRBJ1-1, with no clear D. V shed 2 bases and J shed 5 bases, with 7 bases lying between them. There are 12 residues in the CDR3. Looked up from germline, CDR1 is SGHNT and CDR2 is YYREEE (reference sequence). The variable domain in full, with the rest retrieved from reference TRBV5-4 and TRBJ1-1, is ETGVTQSPTHLIKTRGQQVTLRCSSQSGHNTVSWYQQALGQGPQFIFQYYREEENGRGNFPPRFSGLQFPNYSSELNVNALELDDSALYLCASSFQKTEAFFGQGTRLTVV.

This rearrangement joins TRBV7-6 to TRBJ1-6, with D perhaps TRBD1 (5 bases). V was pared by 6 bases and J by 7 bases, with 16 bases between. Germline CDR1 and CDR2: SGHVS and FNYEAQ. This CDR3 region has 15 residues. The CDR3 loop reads CASRGGLGGNSPLHF. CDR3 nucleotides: TGTGCCAGCAGGGGCGGGCTCGGGGGGAATTCACCCCTCCACTTT.

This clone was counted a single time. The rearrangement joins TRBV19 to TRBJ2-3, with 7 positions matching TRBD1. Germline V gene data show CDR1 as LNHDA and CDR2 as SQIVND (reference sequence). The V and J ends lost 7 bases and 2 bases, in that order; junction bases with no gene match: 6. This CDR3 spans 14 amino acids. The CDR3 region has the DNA TGTGCCAGTACCTCCCAGGGGGACACAGATACGCAGTATTTT. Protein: CASTSQGDTDTQYF.

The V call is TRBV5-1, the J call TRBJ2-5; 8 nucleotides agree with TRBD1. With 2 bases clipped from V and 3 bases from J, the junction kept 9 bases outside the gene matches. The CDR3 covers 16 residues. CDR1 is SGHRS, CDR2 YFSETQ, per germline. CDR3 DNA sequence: TGCGCCAGCAGCTTCCCCACGCCGACAGGGGAAGAGACCCAGTACTTC. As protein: CASSFPTPTGEETQYF. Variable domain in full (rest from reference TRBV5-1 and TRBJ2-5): KAGVTQTPRYLIKTRGQQVTLSCSPISGHRSVSWYQQTPGQGLQFLFEYFSETQRNKGNFPGRFSGRQFSNSRSEMNVSTLELGDSALYLCASSFPTPTGEETQYFGPGTRLLVL.

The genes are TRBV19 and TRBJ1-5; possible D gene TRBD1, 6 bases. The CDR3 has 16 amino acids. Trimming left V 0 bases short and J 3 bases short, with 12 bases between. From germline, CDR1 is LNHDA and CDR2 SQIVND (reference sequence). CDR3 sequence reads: CASSIDRGTLNQPQHF. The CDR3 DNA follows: TGTGCCAGTAGTATAGACAGGGGCACTCTCAATCAGCCCCAGCATTTT.

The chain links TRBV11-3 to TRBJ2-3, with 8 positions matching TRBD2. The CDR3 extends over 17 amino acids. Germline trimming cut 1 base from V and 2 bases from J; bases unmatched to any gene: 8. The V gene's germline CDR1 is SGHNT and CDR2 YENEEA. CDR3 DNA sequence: TGTGCCAGCAGCTTAGGACGCGCGGGGGGTTTCACAGATACGCAGTATTTT. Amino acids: CASSLGRAGGFTDTQYF.

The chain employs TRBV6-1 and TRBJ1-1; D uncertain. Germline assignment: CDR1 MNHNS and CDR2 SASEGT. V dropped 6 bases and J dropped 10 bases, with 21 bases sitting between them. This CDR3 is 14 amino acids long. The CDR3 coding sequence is TGTGCCAGCAGCGCACCGGGAGAACCACGGACAGCTTTCTTT. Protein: CASSAPGEPRTAFF.

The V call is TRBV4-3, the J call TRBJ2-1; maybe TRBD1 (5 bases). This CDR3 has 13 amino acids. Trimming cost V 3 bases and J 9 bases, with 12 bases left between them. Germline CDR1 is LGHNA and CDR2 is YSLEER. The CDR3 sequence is CASSQVLRGEQFF. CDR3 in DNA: TGCGCCAGCAGCCAGGTCTTAAGGGGTGAGCAGTTCTTC.

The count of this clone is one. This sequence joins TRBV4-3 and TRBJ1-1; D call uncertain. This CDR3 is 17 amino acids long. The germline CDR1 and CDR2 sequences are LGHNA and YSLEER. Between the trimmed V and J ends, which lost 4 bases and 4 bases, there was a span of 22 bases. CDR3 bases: TGCGCCAGCAGCCGGAAACGAGGACTGGACGTGAGCACTGAAGCTTTCTTT. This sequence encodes CASSRKRGLDVSTEAFF.

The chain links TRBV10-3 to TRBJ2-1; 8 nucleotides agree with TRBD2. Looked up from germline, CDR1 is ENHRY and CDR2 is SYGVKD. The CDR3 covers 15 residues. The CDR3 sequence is CASALSGGLAGEQFF. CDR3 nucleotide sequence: TGTGCGTCGGCCCTCTCCGGTGGGCTAGCGGGTGAGCAGTTCTTC.

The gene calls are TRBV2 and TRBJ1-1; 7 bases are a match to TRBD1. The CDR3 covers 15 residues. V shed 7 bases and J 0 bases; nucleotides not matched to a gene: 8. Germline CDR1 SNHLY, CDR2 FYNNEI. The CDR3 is CASIGTENMNTEAFF. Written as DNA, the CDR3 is TGTGCCAGCATCGGGACAGAAAACATGAACACTGAAGCTTTCTTT.